Listed here are 11 T cell receptor beta chains from one sample, sequenced in a study of blood T cell repertoires in COVID-19. TCRdb's table, derived via immunoSEQ multiplex PCR, lists solely in-frame clones and lacks some. The top ten clones hold roughly 3% of a sample with hundreds of thousands of clones, roughly 86% of them seen once. Specimen: peripheral blood. The receptors derive from a man aged 55 to 70 with acute or convalescent COVID-19.

The CDR3 is CASSPGTARWELFF. In nucleotides, the CDR3 is TGTGCCAGCAGCCCCGGGACTGCGAGGTGGGAGCTGTTTTTT. This sequence joins TRBV6-5 and TRBJ2-2, with a tentative D call TRBD2 (6 bases). The germline V gene encodes CDR1 MNHEY and CDR2 SVGAGI. The CDR3 totals 14 residues. The germline V and J ends were trimmed by 6 bases and 9 bases, with 17 bases remaining between them.

This clone turned up a few times. J is TRBJ1-2 and V is TRBV2; no clear D gene. The germline CDR1 and CDR2 sequences are SNHLY and FYNNEI. There are 14 residues in the CDR3. With 0 bases removed from V and 2 bases from J, the gap between germline ends came to 7 bases. The CDR3 spells CASSEAGRNYGYTF. The CDR3 DNA reads TGTGCCAGCAGTGAAGCAGGCAGGAACTATGGCTACACCTTC.

The chain combines TRBV21-1 with TRBJ1-6; the table's D call, TRBD1, has no DNA check behind it. TRBV21-1 is a known pseudogene. This CDR3 is built from 14 residues. The chain's CDR3 is CASSKEGQGTPPPF. For the CDR3, the DNA is TGTGCCAGCAGCAAAGAGGGACAGGGGACGCCCCCCCCCTTT.

The rearrangement links TRBV5-5 to TRBJ2-1; 13 bases fit TRBD2. V lost 4 bases, J lost 10 bases, and 5 bases stayed unmatched. CDR3 size: 14 residues. CDR1 is SGHKS, CDR2 YYEKEE, per germline (reference sequence). CDR3 DNA: TGTGCCAGCAGCGCCACTAGCGGGGGGGCCGAGCAGTTCTTC. It codes for CASSATSGGAEQFF.

This clone was detected only a few times. V gene TRBV18 combines with J gene TRBJ2-1; 7 bases are shared with TRBD1. V lost 0 bases, J lost 3 bases, and 5 bases stayed unmatched. Germline V gene lookup returns CDR1 KGHSH and CDR2 LQKENI. This CDR3 spans 16 amino acids. CDR3 sequence reads: CASSPPTGRLYNEQFF. CDR3 DNA: TGTGCCAGCTCACCACCGACAGGGCGCCTCTACAATGAGCAGTTCTTC.

This clone occurred once. The chain has TRBV29-1 and TRBJ1-1, with D tentatively TRBD1 (5 bases). The CDR3 extends over 18 amino acids. V was cut by 8 bases and J by 2 bases, with 30 bases left in between. CDR1 and CDR2 from the germline V gene are SQVTM and ANQGSEA. The CDR3 coding sequence is TGCAGCTACGCTCCCTCCGGACATGGGCCCAAGTTCAACACTGAAGCTTTCTTT. Encoded protein: CSYAPSGHGPKFNTEAFF.

The V and J genes are TRBV5-5 and TRBJ1-6; D is possibly TRBD1 (5 bases). CDR1 is SGHKS, CDR2 YYEKEE, per germline (reference sequence). The CDR3 sequence is 18 residues long. The V gene lost 0 bases and the J gene lost 7 bases, with 20 bases spanning the gap. This chain's CDR3 is CASSLALLGGGWNSPLHF. CDR3 DNA sequence: TGTGCCAGCAGCTTGGCCCTGTTGGGGGGGGGATGGAATTCACCCCTCCACTTT.

The V gene is TRBV5-1, the J gene TRBJ1-1; D remains ambiguous. The CDR3 loop spans 14 amino acids. The germline V gene encodes CDR1 SGHRS and CDR2 YFSETQ. Trimming shortened V by 4 bases and J by 0 bases, and 10 bases separated the two germline ends. The CDR3 nucleotides read TGCGCCAGCAGCCAAGCACGCATGAACACTGAAGCTTTCTTT. This gives the protein CASSQARMNTEAFF. The variable domain in full, with the rest retrieved from reference TRBV5-1 and TRBJ1-1, is KAGVTQTPRYLIKTRGQQVTLSCSPISGHRSVSWYQQTPGQGLQFLFEYFSETQRNKGNFPGRFSGRQFSNSRSEMNVSTLELGDSALYLCASSQARMNTEAFFGQGTRLTVV.

This sequence joins TRBV29-1 and TRBJ2-3, with D tentatively TRBD1 (6 bases). This CDR3 has 13 amino acids. V gave up 6 bases and J gave up 1 base, with 11 bases separating them. The germline V gene has CDR1 SQVTM and CDR2 ANQGSEA. Written as DNA, the CDR3 is TGCAGCGTGGGGAGACAGGGCACAGATACGCAGTATTTT. Encoded protein: CSVGRQGTDTQYF.

This chain joins TRBV4-1 and TRBJ1-4, with TRBD1 matching 8 bases. The trim removed 1 base at V and 8 bases at J, leaving 9 bases unmatched. The CDR3 consists of 16 residues. CDR1 is MGHRA, CDR2 YSYEKL, per germline. Here the CDR3 DNA reads TGCGCCAGCAGCCAAGTTCGGGCAGGGGGCGAGGAAAAACTGTTTTTT. Amino acids: CASSQVRAGGEEKLFF.

The V and J genes are TRBV19 and TRBJ1-1; TRBD1 matches at 7 bases. The CDR3 is 15 residues long. The V and J ends lost 3 bases and 3 bases, in that order; junction bases with no gene match: 7. The germline V gene has CDR1 LNHDA and CDR2 SQIVND (reference sequence). As DNA, the CDR3 is TGTGCCAGTAGTATTGACCGCAGGGGGGACACTGAAGCTTTCTTT. This encodes CASSIDRRGDTEAFF.